This T cell receptor beta chain stems from a study of T cell repertoires in cytomegalovirus infection. At the level of the study: From public TCR beta signatures came an indication of both CMV infection and matching HLA type. Findings and limits, study-wide: HLA-C-restricted CMV-specific TCR beta clonotypes prevailed in the ex vivo response.

Worth noting for this clonotype: The antigen is unknown.

V lost 2 bases, J lost 1 base, and 11 bases lay in between. Germline V gene lookup returns CDR1 SEHNR and CDR2 FQNEAQ (reference sequence). CDR3 length: 16 residues. MiXCR was run by TCRdb on the reads, yielding one entry per CDR3 protein. The sample has some 480,000 distinct CDR3 sequences, around 35% seen once. The source material was cultured PBMCs, sampled from culture after CMV antigen stimulation. The chain uses TRBV7-9 and TRBJ2-2; TRBD1 might be the D (6 bases). This receptor was identified in a human donor in good health (CMV status not recorded). Some clones in this sample may be carry-over from other donors' samples. The CDR3 loop reads CASSLSQGRNTGELFF. CDR3 coding DNA: TGTGCCAGCAGCTTAAGCCAGGGGAGGAACACCGGGGAGCTGTTTTTT.